Following are 8 T cell receptor beta chains from one sample sequenced in a study of shared clonotypes between healthy human individuals. CD45RO-negative CD8 cells positively selected for CCR7 made up the naive population, which excluded terminally differentiated effector memory CD45RA+ cells. The assay was immunoSEQ multiplex PCR, and TCRdb's table has in-frame clones only and misses some. The sample consists of some 2,100,000 clones, roughly 91% of them appearing once. The sequenced sample was naive CD8+ T cells from PBMCs. These receptors all come from a young man in good health. Some clones in this sample may be carry-over from other donors' samples.

The rearrangement joins TRBV9 to TRBJ2-1; D ambiguous. Germline V gene data show CDR1 as SGDLS and CDR2 as YYNGEE. The CDR3 has 14 amino acids. Trimming removed 5 bases at V and 4 bases at J, with 13 bases between. CDR3 sequence: CASSVDSEYNEQFF. In DNA, the CDR3 is TGTGCCAGCAGTGTTGACTCGGAGTACAATGAGCAGTTCTTC.

This clone was detected once. This rearrangement joins TRBV6-4 to TRBJ2-3; TRBD2 matches at 9 bases. Looked up from germline, CDR1 is MRHNA and CDR2 is SNTAGT. The V and J ends lost 2 bases and 1 base, in that order; junction bases with no gene match: 1. This CDR3 region has 15 residues. The CDR3 DNA reads TGTGCCAGCAGTGACATAGCGGGAGGCACAGATACGCAGTATTTT. Translated: CASSDIAGGTDTQYF.

The chain is built from TRBV11-2 and TRBJ1-1, with 9 bases lining up with TRBD1. The CDR3 is 17 residues long. The junction had 15 bases not matched to a gene; V was cut back by 5 bases and J by 5 bases. Per the germline V gene, CDR1 is SGHAT and CDR2 is FQNNGV. In DNA, the CDR3 is TGTGCCAGCAGCACCTCGGGTAGGGGGACAGGGAAGACTGAAGCTTTCTTT. Its protein is CASSTSGRGTGKTEAFF.

The sample holds one count of this clone. The genes are TRBV4-1 and TRBJ2-7; 8 positions agree with TRBD1. The length of the CDR3 is 16 residues. V lost 1 base, J lost 5 bases, and 10 bases stayed unmatched. The germline CDR1 and CDR2 sequences are MGHRA and YSYEKL. The CDR3 sequence is CASSQVRQGIRDEQYF. CDR3 coding DNA: TGCGCCAGCAGCCAAGTTAGACAGGGGATAAGGGACGAGCAGTACTTC.

The CDR3 here is CASSVGLGAYNEQFF. DNA of the CDR3: TGTGCCAGCAGTGTAGGACTAGGGGCCTACAATGAGCAGTTCTTC. V gene TRBV27 combines with J gene TRBJ2-1; 7 positions match TRBD2. CDR3 length: 15 amino acids. Germline CDR1 is MNHEY and CDR2 is SMNVEV (reference sequence). V gave up 5 bases and J gave up 2 bases; unmatched junction bases: 6.

V usage is TRBV6-1 and J usage is TRBJ1-1, with a tentative D call TRBD1 (5 bases). The CDR3 runs 12 residues. Germline loops: CDR1 MNHNS, CDR2 SASEGT. Trimming took off 6 bases at V and 8 bases at J, with 13 bases between the two ends. CDR3 in amino acids: CASRDGRQEAFF. CDR3 nucleotides: TGTGCCAGCAGGGACGGTAGACAGGAAGCTTTCTTT.

A word on this clone: A much bigger clone sits one base away, suggesting this may be a read error. Other nucleotide sequences from this sample produce the same CDR3. V is TRBV7-3 and J is TRBJ1-1; D is uncertain. This CDR3 has 13 amino acids. Trimming stripped 2 bases from V and 1 base from J, with 5 bases between. Germline V gene data show CDR1 as SGHTA and CDR2 as FQGTGA. For the CDR3, the DNA is TGTGCCAGCAGCTTAGAGGGGAACACTGAAGCTTTCTTT. It encodes CASSLEGNTEAFF.

The J gene is TRBJ2-3, the V gene TRBV2; 8 bases align to TRBD1. Germline CDR1 is SNHLY and CDR2 is FYNNEI. Losses at the gene ends were 7 bases for V and 2 bases for J; bases not matched to a gene: 5. The CDR3 length is 14 residues. CDR3 sequence (DNA): TGTGCCAGCATAGACAGGGGTATCACAGATACGCAGTATTTT. Protein sequence: CASIDRGITDTQYF.